The 21 T cell receptor beta chains below come from one sample, sequenced in a study of T-cell memory formation after mild COVID-19. In TCRdb, the 5' RACE reads were re-called with MiXCR into one record per CDR3 protein. The data contain nearly 110,000 distinct CDR3 sequences, about a sixth of them singletons. The sequenced sample consisted of PBMCs or a T cell subset sorted from them (not recorded which). The receptor set was obtained from an adult woman who had mild COVID-19 (a few samples of this study predate the infection). Cell type and time point are not known.

The rearrangement links TRBV2 to TRBJ1-2, with D possibly matching TRBD1 (5 bases). This CDR3 has 15 residues. Germline V gene data show CDR1 as SNHLY and CDR2 as FYNNEI. V lost 4 bases and J 3 bases, leaving 15 bases between the germline ends. The CDR3 DNA sequence: TGTGCCAGCAGTGCCGGGACGGCTGTCGACTATGGCTACACCTTC. Its translation is CASSAGTAVDYGYTF.

This chain joins TRBV19 and TRBJ2-7; D is undetermined. CDR1 LNHDA and CDR2 SQIVND come from the germline V gene (reference sequence). The CDR3 contains 14 residues. Deletions cut 4 bases from V and 0 bases from J, with 10 bases between. In DNA, the CDR3 is TGTGCCAGTAGTAGTTACGGCGGCTCCTACGAGCAGTACTTC. Translating it yields CASSSYGGSYEQYF. Combining the CDR3 with reference TRBV19 and TRBJ2-7 gives the whole variable domain DGGITQSPKYLFRKEGQNVTLSCEQNLNHDAMYWYRQDPGQGLRLIYYSQIVNDFQKGDIAEGYSVSREKKESFPLTVTSAQKNPTAFYLCASSSYGGSYEQYFGPGTRLTVT.

This clonotype was seen only a few times. The chain recombines TRBV18 with TRBJ2-3, with D possibly being TRBD1 (5 bases). Between the trimmed V and J ends, which lost 1 base and 2 bases, there was a span of 10 bases. The CDR3 consists of 15 residues. Germline CDR1 and CDR2: KGHSH and LQKENI. The CDR3 here is CASSPLVGATDTQYF. CDR3 bases: TGTGCCAGCTCACCACTTGTAGGGGCCACAGATACGCAGTATTTT.

This clonotype was seen more than once but under ten times. The chain combines TRBV2 with TRBJ2-1; no clear D. This CDR3 contains 15 residues. V was shortened by 7 bases and J by 4 bases, with 17 bases between the two germline ends. CDR1 SNHLY and CDR2 FYNNEI come from the germline V gene. CDR3 in amino acids: CASTVGLETYNEQFF. The CDR3 DNA sequence: TGTGCCAGCACCGTGGGGTTAGAGACATACAATGAGCAGTTCTTC.

There are a few counts of this clonotype. CDR3 sequence reads: CASSRRDSILTEAFF. The CDR3 DNA is TGCGCCAGCAGCCGAAGGGACTCTATCCTCACTGAAGCTTTCTTT. The chain carries TRBV5-1 and TRBJ1-1; D might be TRBD1 (5 bases). Germline CDR1 is SGHRS and CDR2 is YFSETQ. Trimming removed 4 bases at V and 4 bases at J, with 17 bases between. CDR3 length equals 15 residues.

With respect to this clonotype: At one end, the junction sequence differs from germline, possibly due to a read error. This chain joins TRBV7-9 and TRBJ1-2; no firm D call. There are 10 residues in the CDR3. CDR1 and CDR2 (germline): SEHNR, FQNEAQ (reference sequence). CDR3 sequence reads: CASSSGLIAF. CDR3 nucleotides: TGTGCCAGCAGCTCGGGCCTTATAGCCTTC.

The chain links TRBV7-9 to TRBJ2-1; tentatively, D is TRBD2 (6 bases). CDR1 is SEHNR and CDR2 is FQNEAQ in the germline V gene (reference sequence). V was shortened by 5 bases and J by 0 bases, with 14 bases between the two germline ends. The CDR3 has 16 amino acids. The DNA for the CDR3 is TGTGCCAGCAGCCCCCGGGAGCGGAGCTCCTACAATGAGCAGTTCTTC. Protein product: CASSPRERSSYNEQFF.

The rearrangement uses TRBV5-1 and TRBJ2-1, with D tentatively TRBD1 (8 bases). CDR3 size: 15 residues. With 4 bases removed from V and 4 bases from J, the gap between germline ends came to 15 bases. Germline CDR1 is SGHRS and CDR2 is YFSETQ. CDR3 bases: TGCGCCAGCAGCCAGGGGGCTAGCGGATACAATGAGCAGTTCTTC. This sequence encodes CASSQGASGYNEQFF.

This clonotype was picked up a small number of times. The chain couples TRBV19 to TRBJ2-1; 12 bases line up with TRBD1. Germline V gene sequence: CDR1 LNHDA, CDR2 SQIVND (reference sequence). There are 15 residues in the CDR3. V shed 3 bases, J shed 7 bases, and the junction held 4 bases outside the gene matches. The CDR3 nucleotides read TGTGCCAGTAGTATTGGGACAGGGGGCCTTAATGAGCAGTTCTTC. Residues: CASSIGTGGLNEQFF. Variable domain in full (rest from reference TRBV19 and TRBJ2-1): DGGITQSPKYLFRKEGQNVTLSCEQNLNHDAMYWYRQDPGQGLRLIYYSQIVNDFQKGDIAEGYSVSREKKESFPLTVTSAQKNPTAFYLCASSIGTGGLNEQFFGPGTRLTVL.

This clonotype was seen ten or more times. The J gene is TRBJ2-1, the V gene TRBV5-6, with D uncertain. The CDR3 spans 12 residues. Trimming stripped 2 bases from V and 6 bases from J, with 6 bases between. The germline V gene has CDR1 SGHDT and CDR2 YYEEEE. The CDR3 reads CASSLNGNEQFF. In DNA, the CDR3 is TGTGCCAGCAGCTTAAATGGCAATGAGCAGTTCTTC.

The chain is built from TRBV19 and TRBJ2-1; the match to TRBD1 covers 10 bases. Germline V CDR1 and CDR2: LNHDA, SQIVND (reference sequence). The V gene end was trimmed by 8 bases and the J gene end by 7 bases; junction bases not matched to a gene: 8. The CDR3 is 14 residues long. The CDR3: CASEGTGADNEQFF. CDR3 in DNA: TGTGCCAGTGAGGGGACAGGGGCGGATAATGAGCAGTTCTTC.

This clonotype was seen more than once but under ten times. The chain combines TRBV11-1 with TRBJ2-6; TRBD2 might be the D (5 bases). The CDR3 consists of 17 residues. Deletions cut 0 bases from V and 4 bases from J, with 13 bases between. Per the germline V gene, CDR1 is SGHAT and CDR2 is FQDESV (reference sequence). In DNA form, the CDR3 reads TGTGCCAGCAGCTTAGCTTCGGGAACGGCCGGGGCCAACGTCCTGACTTTC. As protein: CASSLASGTAGANVLTF.

V gene TRBV12-3 or TRBV12-4 combines with J gene TRBJ2-5; D perhaps matches TRBD2 (6 bases). This CDR3 is 13 amino acids long. V was trimmed by 3 bases and J by 5 bases, leaving 10 bases between them. CDR3 in DNA: TGTGCCAGCAGTTTTGGAGGGCGCGAGACCCAGTACTTC. It specifies CASSFGGRETQYF.

This clonotype appeared a few times. J is TRBJ2-7 and V is TRBV2, with D tentatively TRBD2 (6 bases). This CDR3 is 11 amino acids long. V was clipped by 11 bases and J by 3 bases, with 11 bases between them. CDR1 SNHLY and CDR2 FYNNEI come from the germline V gene. The CDR3: CAAGRGYEQYF. CDR3 sequence (DNA): TGTGCCGCGGGGCGGGGCTACGAGCAGTACTTC. The whole variable domain, filled in from reference TRBV2 and TRBJ2-7, reads EPEVTQTPSHQVTQMGQEVILRCVPISNHLYFYWYRQILGQKVEFLVSFYNNEISEKSEIFDDQFSVERPDGSNFTLKIRSTKLEDSAMYFCAAGRGYEQYFGPGTRLTVT.

In this sample, this clonotype turned up many times. J is TRBJ2-1 and V is TRBV3-1; TRBD2 is a possible D gene (6 bases). From germline, CDR1 is LGHDT and CDR2 YNNKEL (reference sequence). Trimming left V 5 bases short and J 2 bases short, with 10 bases between. The CDR3 is 14 amino acids. CDR3 loop: CASSSRLAYNEQFF. The CDR3 bases are TGTGCCAGCAGCTCACGACTAGCCTACAATGAGCAGTTCTTC.

The chain couples TRBV6-1 to TRBJ2-7; possible D gene TRBD1, 5 bases. The length of the CDR3 is 13 residues. The germline V gene encodes CDR1 MNHNS and CDR2 SASEGT. Trimming removed 8 bases from V and 3 bases from J, with 14 bases in between. CDR3 sequence (DNA): TGTGCCAGCGACACGGACATAAACTACGAGCAGTACTTC. As protein: CASDTDINYEQYF.

This clonotype was observed at least ten times. V is TRBV19 and J is TRBJ2-3, with TRBD2 matching 10 bases. CDR3 length equals 15 residues. Trimming took 5 bases from V and 2 from J; bases not matched to a gene: 4. Germline V gene data show CDR1 as LNHDA and CDR2 as SQIVND (reference sequence). The chain's CDR3 is CASSSLAGATDTQYF. The CDR3 bases are TGTGCCAGTAGTTCGCTAGCGGGAGCCACAGATACGCAGTATTTT.

The chain joins TRBV5-6 to TRBJ2-7; the D gene is possibly TRBD2 (6 bases). V was shortened by 4 bases and J by 3 bases, with 11 bases between the two germline ends. Germline V CDR1 and CDR2: SGHDT, YYEEEE. CDR3 length equals 13 residues. The CDR3 coding sequence is TGTGCCAGCAGCCCGGGGGTAATCTACGAGCAGTACTTC. Its translation: CASSPGVIYEQYF.

The chain couples TRBV13 to TRBJ2-1; 7 bases align to TRBD1. With 6 bases clipped from V and 6 bases from J, the junction kept 2 bases outside the gene matches. The CDR3 has 12 amino acids. Per the germline V gene, CDR1 is PRHDT and CDR2 is FYEKMQ (reference sequence). The CDR3 DNA reads TGTGCCAGCAGACAGGGGTTCAATGAGCAGTTCTTC. Encoded protein: CASRQGFNEQFF.

This chain connects TRBV10-3 to TRBJ1-2; no clear D gene. Trimming left V 0 bases short and J 8 bases short, with 10 bases between. CDR3 length: 13 residues. The germline V gene has CDR1 ENHRY and CDR2 SYGVKD. CDR3 amino acids: CAISESSNLGYTF. The CDR3 DNA is TGTGCCATCAGTGAGTCGTCGAACCTGGGCTACACCTTC.

The sample holds a few counts of this clonotype. The chain joins TRBV7-9 to TRBJ2-1; D ambiguous. The germline CDR1 and CDR2 sequences are SEHNR and FQNEAQ (reference sequence). This CDR3 is 12 amino acids long. V gave up 5 bases and J gave up 8 bases, with 10 bases separating them. CDR3 DNA: TGTGCCAGCAGCCCCCTCCGGTATGAGCAGTTCTTC. Translation: CASSPLRYEQFF.